The present T cell receptor beta chain was sequenced within a study of blood T cell repertoires in COVID-19. Looking at the study overall: Samples came from the United States, Italy and Spain, spanning acute and convalescent COVID-19.

This clone was recorded a few times. Data came from immunoSEQ multiplex PCR; TCRdb stores just in-frame clones and leaves some out. The sample consists of 140,000 or so clones, around 90% of them appearing once. This TCR was recovered from a man aged 65-85 years with acute or convalescent COVID-19. Sample: peripheral blood.

As DNA, the CDR3 is TGTGCCAGCAGCTTGGAACAGGGAAAAGTTTCACCCCTCCACTTT. Residues: CASSLEQGKVSPLHF. The gene calls are TRBV5-4 and TRBJ1-6; a possible D gene is TRBD1 (6 bases). CDR1 SGHNT and CDR2 YYREEE come from the germline V gene (reference sequence). The CDR3 sequence is 15 residues long. Trimming removed 0 bases from V and 9 bases from J, with 13 bases in between.